This TCR beta chain derives from a study of siplizumab effects on memory and regulatory T cells. Study-wide points: Naive T cells were seemingly more diverse than memory cells, and major contributions to the alloresponse seemed to be made by them.

The data were produced by immunoSEQ multiplex PCR, yet TCRdb's version contains in-frame clones alone and is incomplete. Among fewer than 70,000 clones listed, about 87% were seen once. For this clone: Its antigen is unknown.

This TCR came from a human donor in good health. Material: Tregs sorted from blood.

The CDR3 here is CASSNRRVRAGTGYGYTF. For the CDR3, the DNA is TGTGCCAGCAGCAATCGGCGCGTGAGGGCAGGGACTGGCTATGGCTACACCTTC. The genes are TRBV21-1 and TRBJ1-2. TRBV21-1 is a pseudogene segment. The CDR3 is 18 amino acids.